The entry below describes one TCR beta chain. The target of this receptor is not known. The record has no base qualities; no much larger clone is one base away. The data originate from a study of blood T cells in healthy people across ages (dated by TCRdb to 2015 to 2017). As for the study more broadly: In model experiments, roughly one uniquely barcoded TCR beta cDNA molecule per two T cells was captured by template switching. The donors were split into four age groups: young (average about 16 years), middle-aged (39), aged (more than 60) and long-lived (under 85). To track age-related changes in TCR beta repertoire diversity, the study relied on deep sequencing normalized with unique cDNA molecular identifiers. To avoid experimental bias, donors of different ages were randomly spread across the sequencing lanes. Two additional independent replicas of 1 million unique cDNA reads from the same blood draw were analyzed for two donors (one aged 18 to 30 and one aged 80 or older).

Donors were 30 to 45 systemically healthy Caucasian individuals from Russia aged 6 to 90 years. Each donor gave about 9.8 milliliters of peripheral blood, drawn into EDTA-treated Vacutainer tubes. Ficoll-Paque density-gradient centrifugation was used to isolate PBMCs, with at least 7 million per sample. Total RNA was extracted from PBMCs with Trizol reagent, with at least 5.5 micrograms obtained per sample. The percentages of naive CD45RAhigh/CD27high T cells were determined by flow cytometry on a PBMC aliquot from every donor. Receptor libraries were prepared by 5' RACE. Sequencing was carried out with an Illumina HiSeq 2500. A second PCR of roughly 6 to 11 cycles was run with a J-beta primer mix and a sample-barcoded 5' primer. Each TCR beta cDNA molecule received a unique molecular identifier from a template-switch 5' adaptor carrying 12 random nucleotides. Each sample yielded at least 3 million CDR3-containing paired-end reads. All of the RNA was converted into first-strand cDNA using the Mint cDNA synthesis kit, with a TRBC-specific oligonucleotide serving as the primer. After uracil-DNA glycosylase treatment, a first 18-cycle PCR used universal primers M1SS and BC2_uni_R on all cDNA. Under the source paper's analysis protocol: For normalization, 1 million high-quality reads were randomly selected from each sample, with every read carrying a distinct molecular identifier. Reads with shared molecular identifiers were discarded instead of being binned into consensus sequences. CDR3 identification, clonotype clustering and error correction used MiTCR with a Q25 quality threshold and the strictest error-elimination algorithm. A nonparametric unseen species model with Euler transformation was used to estimate a lower bound on total TCR beta diversity. TCRdb's own reprocessing of the public reads used fastp at Q25 and MiXCR and kept productive beta chains. When rows share a CDR3 protein, they turn into one entry using the most common DNA and genes. None of the V and J calls come from the authors' own analysis; TCRdb made them. The sample records about 1.4 million distinct CDR3 sequences, around 59% of which are singletons. The top ten hold approximately 7% of the sample.

Per the germline V gene, SNHLY is the CDR1 and FYNNEI is the CDR2. Cut back by 8 bases and 0 bases, the V and J ends lie 12 bases apart. Including the terminal cysteine and phenylalanine, the CDR3 comprises 14 residues. The kept DNA is CDR3 alone, 42 bases in frame from the first base. What the study reported, not specific to this receptor: The long-lived group showed more naive CD4+ T cells, fewer expanded clones and increased TCR diversity than the aged group, suggesting age selection. Observed TCR beta diversity per million T cells fell roughly linearly with age, and a significant reduction was already apparent by age around 40. Donor CMV infection status was unknown, potentially confounding age-related changes in expanded clonotypes. Total diversity estimates from one million sequenced T cells were considered lower bounds and underestimates. There was a strong correlation between observed TCR beta diversity and the percentage of naive T cells measured by flow cytometry. Bulk unsorted PBMC profiling prevented conclusive comparison of naive and antigen-experienced compartments.

This clonotype originated in a young man in good health. Recombination linked TRBV2 to TRBJ2-3; TRBD2 is perhaps the D gene, given 6 matching bases. The sample taken for sequencing was blood. The bases read TGTGCCAGCCCCCGGAGCGGGAGCACAGATACGCAGTATTTT. Translated, this gives CASPRSGSTDTQYF.